The 29 T cell receptor beta chains given below trace back to one sample, sequenced in a study of T cell responses to AZD1222 COVID-19 vaccine. Assay used: immunoSEQ multiplex PCR; TCRdb lists only in-frame clones, some missing. The sample records 100,000 to 150,000 clones, 88% being singletons. Sample: peripheral blood, taken on day 0 of AZD1222 vaccination. The receptors were sampled from an adult in good health.

This clone was counted a single time. V is TRBV28 and J is TRBJ1-2; D gene unclear. Germline CDR1 reads MDHEN; CDR2 reads SYDVKM. The CDR3 consists of 11 residues. Between the trimmed V and J ends, which lost 7 bases and 6 bases, there was a span of 9 bases. The CDR3: CASNESHGYTF. In DNA form, the CDR3 reads TGTGCCAGCAACGAGTCGCATGGCTACACCTTC.

The rearrangement links TRBV30 to TRBJ1-1, with D maybe TRBD1 (6 bases). The CDR3 consists of 16 residues. With 0 bases removed from V and 7 bases from J, the gap between germline ends came to 21 bases. From germline, CDR1 is GTSNPN and CDR2 SVGIG (reference sequence). CDR3 in DNA: TGTGCCTGGAGTGTATGGCGGGGGCGCAGGTACATTGAAGCTTTCTTT. The encoded protein is CAWSVWRGRRYIEAFF.

J is TRBJ2-5 and V is TRBV5-4; 7 bases align to TRBD2. The CDR3 totals 15 residues. V was pared by 2 bases and J by 2 bases, with 6 bases of the junction left unmatched. Germline assignment: CDR1 SGHNT and CDR2 YYREEE (reference sequence). The CDR3 reads CASSLMGEGQETQYF. The CDR3 DNA follows: TGTGCCAGCAGCTTAATGGGGGAGGGGCAAGAGACCCAGTACTTC.

The chain joins TRBV3-1 (or the pseudogene TRBV3-2) to TRBJ1-2; 7 nucleotides match TRBD1. V shed 6 bases, J shed 4 bases, and the junction held 11 bases outside the gene matches. CDR1 LGHDT and CDR2 YNNKEL come from the germline V gene (reference sequence). The CDR3 has 15 residues. CDR3 protein: CASRSTSGTAYGYTF. In DNA form, the CDR3 reads TGTGCCAGCAGGTCTACTTCCGGGACAGCCTATGGCTACACCTTC.

Regarding this clone: Other DNA sequences in the sample encode the same CDR3. This chain joins TRBV5-1 and TRBJ1-2; D unclear. The CDR3 runs to 15 residues. CDR1 and CDR2 from the germline V gene are SGHRS and YFSETQ. V lost 0 bases, J lost 3 bases, and 12 bases lay in between. CDR3 sequence: CASSLAPGGDYGYTF. DNA of the CDR3: TGCGCCAGCAGCTTGGCGCCCGGTGGGGACTATGGCTACACCTTC.

V gene TRBV10-2 combines with J gene TRBJ1-6; a weak D match, TRBD1 (6 bases). The CDR3 covers 15 residues. The V end lost 6 bases, the J end lost 0 bases, and 9 bases lay between the germline ends. From germline, CDR1 is WSHSY and CDR2 SAAADI. CDR3 region: CASRLDSSYNSPLHF. CDR3 nucleotides: TGCGCCAGCAGATTGGACAGCTCCTATAATTCACCCCTCCACTTT.

V usage is TRBV12-3 or TRBV12-4 and J usage is TRBJ2-7; no firm D call. The CDR3 has 13 amino acids. Trimming left V 5 bases short and J 4 bases short, with 12 bases between. The CDR3 here is CASSPVLGYEQYF. The DNA for the CDR3 is TGTGCCAGCAGTCCCGTCCTTGGGTACGAGCAGTACTTC.

The chain links TRBV28 to TRBJ1-5; 7 nucleotides line up with TRBD1. The junction had 4 bases not matched to a gene; V was cut back by 3 bases and J by 2 bases. The CDR3 consists of 15 residues. CDR1 is MDHEN and CDR2 is SYDVKM in the germline V gene. This CDR3 is CASSFPQGGNQPQHF. The CDR3 nucleotides read TGTGCCAGCAGTTTTCCGCAGGGGGGCAATCAGCCCCAGCATTTT.

The rearrangement uses TRBV19 and TRBJ2-3, with 7 bases lining up with TRBD2. The CDR3 totals 16 residues. Trimming cost V 6 bases and J 2 bases; bases outside gene matches: 11. Looked up from germline, CDR1 is LNHDA and CDR2 is SQIVND (reference sequence). The DNA of the CDR3 is TGTGCCAGTAGATCCCCCCTAGCGGAGACCACAGATACGCAGTATTTT. Its translation is CASRSPLAETTDTQYF.

V and J are TRBV30 and TRBJ1-2; possibly TRBD1 for D (6 bases). The V and J ends lost 4 bases and 6 bases respectively, with 12 bases between them. CDR3 size: 12 residues. CDR1 and CDR2 from the germline V gene are GTSNPN and SVGIG (reference sequence). The CDR3 region has the DNA TGTGCCTGGACCCGGGACAATGATGGCTACACCTTC. Translated: CAWTRDNDGYTF.

The chain has TRBV7-2 and TRBJ2-2; 11 bases are shared with TRBD2. Germline V gene sequence: CDR1 SGHTA, CDR2 FQGNSA. CDR3 length: 17 residues. Trimming cost V 4 bases and J 6 bases; bases outside gene matches: 10. The CDR3 DNA reads TGTGCCAGCAGCTGGGGGCGGGGACTAGCGGCCCCCGGGGAGCTGTTTTTT. It yields the protein CASSWGRGLAAPGELFF.

V is TRBV3-1 (or the pseudogene TRBV3-2) and J is TRBJ2-7; D is ambiguous. Germline-derived CDR1 and CDR2 are LGHDT and YNNKEL (reference sequence). This CDR3 is built from 13 residues. Trimming removed 7 bases from V and 4 bases from J, with 14 bases in between. CDR3 residues: CASTASVSYEQYF. The CDR3 DNA reads TGTGCCAGCACGGCTAGTGTTTCGTACGAGCAGTACTTC.

This chain connects TRBV30 to TRBJ2-7, with D unclear. Germline-derived CDR1 and CDR2 are GTSNPN and SVGIG (reference sequence). The CDR3 has 12 amino acids. V was pared by 0 bases and J by 1 base, with 4 bases between. CDR3 bases: TGTGCCTGGAGTGTGGGATCCTACGAGCAGTACTTC. This gives the protein CAWSVGSYEQYF.

The rearrangement joins TRBV5-4 to TRBJ1-1, with D maybe TRBD1 (5 bases). Germline CDR1 reads SGHNT; CDR2 reads YYREEE (reference sequence). Trimming stripped 3 bases from V and 6 bases from J, with 18 bases between. The CDR3 spans 15 residues. CDR3 in DNA: TGTGCCAGCAGCTGGAGAGGGAAAGAAGGGGCTGAAGCTTTCTTT. Its protein is CASSWRGKEGAEAFF. Together with reference TRBV5-4 and TRBJ1-1, the CDR3 gives the full variable domain: ETGVTQSPTHLIKTRGQQVTLRCSSQSGHNTVSWYQQALGQGPQFIFQYYREEENGRGNFPPRFSGLQFPNYSSELNVNALELDDSALYLCASSWRGKEGAEAFFGQGTRLTVV.

This clone appeared once. This rearrangement joins TRBV9 to TRBJ1-1; weak D call: TRBD1 (5 bases). CDR3 length: 13 residues. The V gene's germline CDR1 is SGDLS and CDR2 YYNGEE. Trimming took 4 bases from V and 5 from J, leaving 12 bases between them. In DNA form, the CDR3 reads TGTGCCAGCAGCCTCTCCCAGGGTACTGAAGCTTTCTTT. Amino acids: CASSLSQGTEAFF. The full variable domain, its missing parts supplied by reference TRBV9 and TRBJ1-1, is DSGVTQTPKHLITATGQRVTLRCSPRSGDLSVYWYQQSLDQGLQFLIQYYNGEERAKGNILERFSAQQFPDLHSELNLSSLELGDSALYFCASSLSQGTEAFFGQGTRLTVV.

J is TRBJ1-4 and V is TRBV4-1, with D tentatively TRBD1 (5 bases). V gave up 0 bases and J gave up 5 bases, with 10 bases separating them. Looked up from germline, CDR1 is MGHRA and CDR2 is YSYEKL. CDR3 size: 15 residues. The DNA of the CDR3 is TGCGCCAGCAGCCAAGAGGGCAGGGAGAATGAAAAACTGTTTTTT. It is translated as CASSQEGRENEKLFF.

The gene calls are TRBV24-1 and TRBJ1-2; TRBD1 aligns across 8 bases. Germline trimming cut 3 bases from V and 6 bases from J; bases unmatched to any gene: 8. From germline, CDR1 is KGHDR and CDR2 SFDVKD. CDR3 size: 15 residues. Here the CDR3 DNA reads TGTGCCACCAGTGATGGACAGGGCGAGGGGGATGGCTACACCTTC. Protein: CATSDGQGEGDGYTF.

Comment on this clone: Within the sample, other DNA sequences also encode this same CDR3. The chain links TRBV18 to TRBJ2-2; D not certain. The germline CDR1 and CDR2 sequences are KGHSH and LQKENI. Trimming shortened V by 1 base and J by 5 bases, and 11 bases separated the two germline ends. This CDR3 has 15 amino acids. CDR3 bases: TGTGCCAGCTCACCACGTCAGGACGGTACCGGGGAGCTGTTTTTT. This translates into CASSPRQDGTGELFF.

The chain has TRBV27 and TRBJ2-7, with D unresolved. Trimming took 2 bases from V and 3 from J, leaving 14 bases between them. The CDR3 is made up of 15 amino acids. The germline CDR1 and CDR2 sequences are MNHEY and SMNVEV (reference sequence). The CDR3 is CASSLRSVQDYEQYF. DNA for the CDR3: TGTGCCAGCAGTTTACGGTCCGTGCAGGACTACGAGCAGTACTTC.

The chain combines TRBV7-2 with TRBJ1-1; D unclear. This CDR3 spans 15 amino acids. Trimming removed 4 bases from V and 5 bases from J, with 17 bases in between. CDR1 is SGHTA and CDR2 is FQGNSA in the germline V gene. The chain's CDR3 is CASSSWTREWTEAFF. The CDR3 nucleotides read TGTGCCAGCAGCTCTTGGACCCGGGAGTGGACTGAAGCTTTCTTT.

V usage is TRBV10-3 and J usage is TRBJ2-7; 10 bases fit TRBD2. Germline loops: CDR1 ENHRY, CDR2 SYGVKD. The CDR3 sequence is 17 residues long. Unmatched junction bases numbered 19, after V lost 11 bases and J lost 3 bases. The CDR3 nucleotides are TGTGCCGCCCAAGGGGGGCCCCGGACTAGCGGATACTACGAGCAGTACTTC. Its translation is CAAQGGPRTSGYYEQYF.

V is TRBV18 and J is TRBJ2-3; weak D call: TRBD1 (5 bases). This CDR3 region has 13 residues. The V gene lost 3 bases and the J gene lost 3 bases, with 7 bases spanning the gap. Germline V gene lookup returns CDR1 KGHSH and CDR2 LQKENI. The DNA of the CDR3 is TGTGCCAGCTCACCCGACAGTACAGATACGCAGTATTTT. Translated, it gives CASSPDSTDTQYF.

The CDR3 loop reads CASSETGGGETQYF. The DNA of the CDR3 is TGTGCCAGCAGTGAAACTGGCGGGGGGGAGACCCAGTACTTC. The V and J genes are TRBV2 and TRBJ2-5; 8 bases agree with TRBD2. The CDR3 covers 14 residues. Trimming took 2 bases from V and 5 from J; bases not matched to a gene: 4. Germline V gene data show CDR1 as SNHLY and CDR2 as FYNNEI.

CDR3 sequence reads: CASSLLGTGINEQYF. The CDR3, as DNA: TGCGCCAGCAGCCTCTTAGGGACAGGGATCAACGAGCAGTACTTC. This sequence joins TRBV4-1 and TRBJ2-7; 9 nucleotides agree with TRBD1. The V segment lost 4 bases and the J segment 5 bases; nucleotides outside the gene matches: 9. This CDR3 has 15 amino acids. The germline V gene encodes CDR1 MGHRA and CDR2 YSYEKL.

The rearrangement links TRBV7-8 to TRBJ2-7; 7 bases match TRBD1. The CDR3 is 15 residues long. The germline CDR1 and CDR2 sequences are SGHVS and FQNEAQ. The J segment lost 1 base and the V segment lost 4 bases, leaving 7 bases of the junction unmatched. The DNA for the CDR3 is TGTGCCAGCAGCTCCGGGACAGTCAAATCCTACGAGCAGTACTTC. Translated: CASSSGTVKSYEQYF.

This chain uses TRBV5-1 with TRBJ2-2; TRBD2 matches at 13 bases. The germline gives CDR1 SGHRS, CDR2 YFSETQ. This CDR3 is built from 16 residues. Trimming removed 4 bases from V and 7 bases from J; junction bases left unmatched: 7. The CDR3 here is CASSPGLAGVGGELFF. DNA for the CDR3: TGCGCCAGCAGCCCAGGACTAGCGGGAGTTGGCGGGGAGCTGTTTTTT. Supplemented by reference TRBV5-1 and TRBJ2-2, the full variable domain reads KAGVTQTPRYLIKTRGQQVTLSCSPISGHRSVSWYQQTPGQGLQFLFEYFSETQRNKGNFPGRFSGRQFSNSRSEMNVSTLELGDSALYLCASSPGLAGVGGELFFGEGSRLTVL.

The rearrangement joins TRBV6-5 to TRBJ2-7; TRBD1 matches at 8 bases. V lost 5 bases to trimming and J lost 0 bases; unmatched junction nucleotides: 3. Germline lookup yields CDR1 MNHEY and CDR2 SVGAGI. This CDR3 spans 14 amino acids. The CDR3 reads CASSRTGPSYEQYF. In DNA form, the CDR3 reads TGTGCCAGCAGTAGGACAGGGCCCTCCTACGAGCAGTACTTC.

The chain uses TRBV2 and TRBJ1-1, with 7 bases aligning to TRBD1. Per the germline V gene, CDR1 is SNHLY and CDR2 is FYNNEI. Trimming cost V 9 bases and J 7 bases; bases outside gene matches: 2. This CDR3 contains 10 residues. The CDR3 protein is CARGQYEAFF. The CDR3 nucleotides are TGTGCCAGGGGACAGTATGAAGCTTTCTTT.

This chain connects TRBV29-1 to TRBJ2-6, with 13 nucleotides matching TRBD2. Germline loops: CDR1 SQVTM, CDR2 ANQGSEA. With V trimmed by 4 bases and J by 4 bases, 7 bases remained unmatched. The CDR3 has 17 residues. The CDR3 DNA follows: TGCAGCGTTGGAGGACTAGCGGGAGAGGGAGGGGCCAACGTCCTGACTTTC. Amino acid sequence: CSVGGLAGEGGANVLTF.